This TCR beta chain was identified in a study of blood T cell repertoires in COVID-19. Study overall: Samples representing acute and convalescent COVID-19 were sourced from the United States, Italy and Spain.

V gave up 1 base and J gave up 1 base, with 6 bases separating them. CDR3 size: 14 residues. Germline V gives CDR1 SGHKS, CDR2 YYEKEE (reference sequence). Per the original methods: Estimation of nucleated cell counts was performed using reference gene primer amplification. Sequencing used immunoSEQ multiplex PCR; TCRdb keeps in-frame clones, though not all of them. That table is the source of V, J and clone size, and D and trimming were worked out from the DNA. This table has 120,000 to 150,000 clones, 84% appearing once. This TCR was recovered from a woman between 50 and 59 years old with acute COVID-19. The material sequenced was PBMCs or T cells enriched from blood (not recorded which). The chain joins TRBV5-5 to TRBJ1-5; D is uncertain. CDR3 sequence: CASSLTQSNQPQHF. The CDR3 DNA sequence: TGTGCCAGCAGCTTGACGCAGAGCAATCAGCCCCAGCATTTT.